Shown below are 9 T cell receptor beta chains from a single sample sequenced in a study of T cell responses to AZD1222 COVID-19 vaccine (dated by TCRdb to 2020 to 2022). The time point label for this specimen denotes: baseline before first vaccination. The treatment or condition label, read with the paper, signifies: meningococcal conjugate vaccine given as trial control. Library preparation used the immunoSEQ multiplex PCR assay. Entries here come from immuneACCESS through TCRdb and include only in-frame sequences with V and J called. Some clones fail to appear in such tables; in the studies checked, an unresolved V gene covers under half of the shortfall, and the cause of the remainder is unknown. This sample holds some 150,000 clones; 75% to 95% were observed only once. The ten most abundant clones make up less than 3.5% of the sample. Material: peripheral blood, obtained on day 0 of MenACWY control vaccination. These receptors were taken from an adult in good health.

The chain couples TRBV9 to TRBJ2-7; 8 bases align to TRBD1. The ends lost 0 bases at V and 3 bases at J; junction bases unmatched: 5. Germline assignment: CDR1 SGDLS and CDR2 YYNGEE. This CDR3 has 15 residues. CDR3 sequence reads: CASSVGSGGGYEQYF. The DNA of the CDR3 is TGTGCCAGCAGCGTAGGGTCAGGGGGCGGCTACGAGCAGTACTTC.

The CDR3: CASSLAGGGADTQYF. CDR3 DNA sequence: TGTGCCAGCAGCTTAGCGGGGGGAGGGGCAGATACGCAGTATTTT. The chain employs TRBV5-4 and TRBJ2-3, with TRBD2 matching 9 bases. The CDR3 is made up of 15 amino acids. Trimming cost V 2 bases and J 4 bases; bases outside gene matches: 5. Germline loops: CDR1 SGHNT, CDR2 YYREEE (reference sequence).

The chain uses TRBV30 and TRBJ1-3; D unresolved. The germline gives CDR1 GTSNPN, CDR2 SVGIG (reference sequence). Trimming took off 3 bases at V and 5 bases at J, with 23 bases between the two ends. The CDR3 is 17 residues long. This chain's CDR3 is CAWRSSPFQMARNTIYF. In nucleotides, the CDR3 is TGTGCCTGGAGGTCATCCCCCTTTCAAATGGCCCGAAACACCATATATTTT.

This chain joins TRBV10-3 and TRBJ2-7; D perhaps matches TRBD1 (5 bases). The V end was cut by 4 bases, the J end by 2 bases, with 12 bases between. The CDR3 consists of 14 residues. The germline gives CDR1 ENHRY, CDR2 SYGVKD. The CDR3 region is CAISVQVVPYEQYF. Written as DNA, the CDR3 is TGTGCCATCAGTGTACAGGTGGTACCCTACGAGCAGTACTTC.

This rearrangement joins TRBV18 to TRBJ1-2; possibly TRBD1 for D (5 bases). The CDR3 totals 15 residues. The germline V and J ends were trimmed by 5 bases and 2 bases, with 15 bases remaining between them. The germline gives CDR1 KGHSH, CDR2 LQKENI. CDR3 amino acids: CASSASRDGNYGYTF. CDR3 in DNA: TGTGCCAGCTCAGCAAGCCGGGACGGCAACTATGGCTACACCTTC.

The chain carries TRBV5-1 and TRBJ1-4; TRBD1 agrees at 10 bases. V was clipped by 4 bases and J by 4 bases; unmatched bases: 13. Germline CDR1 and CDR2: SGHRS and YFSETQ. The CDR3 runs 18 residues. In DNA, the CDR3 is TGCGCCAGCAGCCCTAAGCAAGGTGGACAGGGGGTTAATGAAAAACTGTTTTTT. Its translation is CASSPKQGGQGVNEKLFF.

This clone was observed once. J is TRBJ2-4 and V is TRBV5-4; 9 nucleotides agree with TRBD1. This CDR3 is 15 amino acids long. The V and J ends lost 0 bases and 13 bases, in that order; junction bases with no gene match: 11. Germline V gives CDR1 SGHNT, CDR2 YYREEE (reference sequence). In DNA, the CDR3 is TGTGCCAGCAGCTTGGAGCCGGGACAGGGAGATGAGCAGTACTTC. Encoded protein: CASSLEPGQGDEQYF.

This clone appeared once. Written as DNA, the CDR3 is TGCGCCAGCAGCCCCCGACAGGGGTGGAGGAACACTGAAGCTTTCTTT. It specifies CASSPRQGWRNTEAFF. The chain carries TRBV5-1 and TRBJ1-1, with TRBD1 matching 8 bases. CDR3 size: 16 residues. V dropped 4 bases and J dropped 1; count of bases not matched to a gene: 9. Looked up from germline, CDR1 is SGHRS and CDR2 is YFSETQ.

The chain couples TRBV5-1 to TRBJ1-5, with D perhaps TRBD1 (5 bases). CDR1 and CDR2 (germline): SGHRS, YFSETQ. The CDR3 extends over 16 amino acids. The V end was cut by 4 bases, the J end by 4 bases, with 18 bases between. CDR3 sequence (DNA): TGCGCCAGCAGCCCTCTGGGGGTCGGTGGAAATCAGCCCCAGCATTTT. Translated: CASSPLGVGGNQPQHF.